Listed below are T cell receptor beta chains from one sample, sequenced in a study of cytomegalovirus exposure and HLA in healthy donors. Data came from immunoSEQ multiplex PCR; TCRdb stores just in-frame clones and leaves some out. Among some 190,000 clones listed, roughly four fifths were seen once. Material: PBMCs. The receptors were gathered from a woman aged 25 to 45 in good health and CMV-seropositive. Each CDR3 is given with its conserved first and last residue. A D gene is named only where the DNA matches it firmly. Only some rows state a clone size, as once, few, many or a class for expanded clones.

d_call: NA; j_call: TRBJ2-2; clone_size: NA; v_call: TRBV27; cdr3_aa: CASSPVTNTGELFF; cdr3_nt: TGTGCCAGCAGTCCCGTTACTAACACCGGGGAGCTGTTTTTT
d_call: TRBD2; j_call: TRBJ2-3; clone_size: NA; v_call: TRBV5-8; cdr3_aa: CASSPLAGVSTDTQYF; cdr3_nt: TGTGCCAGCAGCCCGCTAGCGGGAGTTAGCACAGATACGCAGTATTTT
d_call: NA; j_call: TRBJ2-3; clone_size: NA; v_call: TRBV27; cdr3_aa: CASGRVTDTQYF; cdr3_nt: TGTGCCAGCGGTCGGGTCACGGATACGCAGTATTTT
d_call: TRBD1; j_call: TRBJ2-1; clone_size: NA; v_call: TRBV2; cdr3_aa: CASSVPGGYNEQFF; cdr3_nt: TGTGCCAGCAGTGTCCCAGGGGGATACAATGAGCAGTTCTTC
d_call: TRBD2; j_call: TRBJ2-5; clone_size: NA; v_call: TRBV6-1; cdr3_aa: CASSGGAGGQETQYF; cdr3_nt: TGTGCCAGCAGTGGCGGAGCGGGAGGGCAAGAGACCCAGTACTTC
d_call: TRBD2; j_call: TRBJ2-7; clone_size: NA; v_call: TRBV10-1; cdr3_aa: CASSAGGEANEQYF; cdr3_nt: TGCGCCAGCAGTGCTGGGGGGGAGGCCAACGAGCAGTACTTC
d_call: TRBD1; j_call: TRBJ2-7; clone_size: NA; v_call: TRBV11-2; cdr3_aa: CASSSLDRAVEQYF; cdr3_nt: TGTGCCAGCAGCTCGCTGGACAGGGCGGTCGAGCAGTACTTC
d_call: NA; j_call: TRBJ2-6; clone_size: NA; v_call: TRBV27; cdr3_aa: CASSPLAGIGANVLTF; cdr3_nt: TGTGCCAGCAGTCCTCTGGCGGGAATTGGGGCCAACGTCCTGACTTTC
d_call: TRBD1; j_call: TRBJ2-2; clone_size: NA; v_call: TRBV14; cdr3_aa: CASSQAAWDRKTGELFF; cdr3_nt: TGTGCCAGCAGCCAAGCTGCCTGGGACAGGAAGACCGGGGAGCTGTTTTTT
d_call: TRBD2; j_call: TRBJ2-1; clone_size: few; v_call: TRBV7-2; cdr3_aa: CASSRQTSGSRHEQFF; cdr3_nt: TGTGCCAGCAGCCGACAGACTAGCGGGAGCCGGCATGAGCAGTTCTTC
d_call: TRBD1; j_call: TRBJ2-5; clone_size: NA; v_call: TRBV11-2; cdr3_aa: CASSPTGLGETQYF; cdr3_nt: TGTGCCAGCAGCCCGACAGGGTTAGGAGAGACCCAGTACTTC
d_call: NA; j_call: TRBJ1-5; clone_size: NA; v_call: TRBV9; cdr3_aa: CASSVGTGSNQPQHF; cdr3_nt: TGTGCCAGCAGCGTAGGCACGGGTAGCAATCAGCCCCAGCATTTT
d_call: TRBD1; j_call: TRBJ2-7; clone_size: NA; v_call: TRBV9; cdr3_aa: CASSPGTGSYEQYF; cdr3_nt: TGTGCCAGCAGCCCCGGGACAGGGTCCTACGAGCAGTACTTC
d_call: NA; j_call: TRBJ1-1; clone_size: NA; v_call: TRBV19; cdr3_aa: CASSINRNTEAFF; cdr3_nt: TGTGCCAGTAGTATTAACAGGAACACTGAAGCTTTCTTT
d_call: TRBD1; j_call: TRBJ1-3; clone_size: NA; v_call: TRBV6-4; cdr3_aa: CASRATGESLGNTIYF; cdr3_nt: TGTGCCAGCAGAGCAACAGGGGAGAGTCTTGGAAACACCATATATTTT
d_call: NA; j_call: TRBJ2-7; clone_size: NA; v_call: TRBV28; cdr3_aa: CASSPRGGHEQYF; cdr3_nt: TGTGCCAGCAGCCCTCGGGGTGGCCACGAGCAGTACTTC
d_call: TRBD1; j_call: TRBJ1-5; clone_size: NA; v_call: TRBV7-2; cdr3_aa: CASSLGTVLNQPQHF; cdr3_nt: TGTGCCAGCAGCCTTGGGACAGTTCTCAATCAGCCCCAGCATTTT
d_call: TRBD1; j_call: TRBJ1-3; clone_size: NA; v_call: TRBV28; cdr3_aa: CASSWDRESGNTIYF; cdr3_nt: TGTGCCAGCAGTTGGGACAGGGAGTCTGGAAACACCATATATTTT
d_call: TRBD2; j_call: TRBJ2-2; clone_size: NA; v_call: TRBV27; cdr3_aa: CASTLRGLAGERNTGELFF; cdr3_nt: TGTGCCAGCACCCTCCGGGGACTAGCGGGAGAAAGGAACACCGGGGAGCTGTTTTTT
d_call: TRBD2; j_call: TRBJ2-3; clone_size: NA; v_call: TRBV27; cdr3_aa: CASSSLGLAGGKDTQYF; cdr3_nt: TGTGCCAGCAGTTCACTCGGACTAGCGGGAGGGAAAGATACGCAGTATTTT
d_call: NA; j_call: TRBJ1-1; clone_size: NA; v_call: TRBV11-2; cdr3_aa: CASSLGAGRANTEAFF; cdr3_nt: TGTGCCAGCAGCTTGGGGGCTGGGCGCGCGAACACTGAAGCTTTCTTT
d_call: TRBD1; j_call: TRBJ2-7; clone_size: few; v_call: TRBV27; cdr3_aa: CASRTGGNGPPYEQYF; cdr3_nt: TGTGCCAGCAGGACAGGGGGCAATGGCCCTCCCTACGAGCAGTACTTC
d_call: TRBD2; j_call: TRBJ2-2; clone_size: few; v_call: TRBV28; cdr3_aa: CASSLLAGGPGELFF; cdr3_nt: TGTGCCAGCAGTTTATTAGCGGGAGGCCCCGGGGAGCTGTTTTTT
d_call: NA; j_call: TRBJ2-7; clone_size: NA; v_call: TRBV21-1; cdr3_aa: CASSKSGCSGREGPYEQYF; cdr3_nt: TGTGCCAGCAGCAAAAGTGGTTGCTCGGGGCGGGAGGGCCCCTACGAGCAGTACTTC
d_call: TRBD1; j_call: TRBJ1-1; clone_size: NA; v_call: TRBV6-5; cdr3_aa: CASSFAGTANTEAFF; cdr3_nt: TGTGCCAGCAGTTTCGCCGGGACAGCCAACACTGAAGCTTTCTTT
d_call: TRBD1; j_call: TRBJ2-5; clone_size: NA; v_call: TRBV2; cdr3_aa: CASSEALQGPQETQYF; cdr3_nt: TGTGCCAGCAGTGAAGCGTTACAGGGGCCCCAAGAGACCCAGTACTTC
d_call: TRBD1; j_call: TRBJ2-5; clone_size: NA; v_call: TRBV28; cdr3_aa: CASSFRRGQETQYF; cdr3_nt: TGTGCCAGCAGTTTCCGCAGGGGGCAAGAGACCCAGTACTTC
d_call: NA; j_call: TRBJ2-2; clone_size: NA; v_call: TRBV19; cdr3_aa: CASKPQGWGNTGELFF; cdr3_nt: TGTGCCAGTAAACCCCAGGGGTGGGGTAACACCGGGGAGCTGTTTTTT
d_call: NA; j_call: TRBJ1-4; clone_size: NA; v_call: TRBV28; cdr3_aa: CASSSPRELGATNEKLFF; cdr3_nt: TGTGCCAGCAGTTCCCCACGGGAATTGGGCGCAACTAATGAAAAACTGTTTTTT
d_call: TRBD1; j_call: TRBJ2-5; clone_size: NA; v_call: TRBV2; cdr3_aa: CASSRDRGQETQYF; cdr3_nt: TGTGCCAGCAGCCGGGACAGGGGCCAAGAGACCCAGTACTTC
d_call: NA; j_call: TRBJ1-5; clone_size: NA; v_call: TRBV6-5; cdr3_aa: CASSYSGDQPQHF; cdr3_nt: TGTGCCAGCAGTTATAGCGGCGATCAGCCCCAGCATTTT
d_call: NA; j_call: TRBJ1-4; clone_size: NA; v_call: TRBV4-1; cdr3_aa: CASSQEALATNEKLFF; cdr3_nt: TGTGCCAGCAGCCAAGAGGCCCTTGCAACTAATGAAAAACTGTTTTTT
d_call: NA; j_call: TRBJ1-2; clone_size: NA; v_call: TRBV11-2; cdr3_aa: CASSPTGGYTF; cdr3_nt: TGTGCCAGCAGCCCGACAGGCGGCTACACCTTC
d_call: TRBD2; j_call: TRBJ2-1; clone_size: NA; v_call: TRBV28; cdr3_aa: CASSLGLRGYEQFF; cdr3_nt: TGTGCCAGCAGTTTAGGATTGCGGGGGTACGAGCAGTTCTTC
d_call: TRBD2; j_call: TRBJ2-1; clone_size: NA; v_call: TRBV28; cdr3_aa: CASSPQTSVTGNEQFF; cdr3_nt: TGTGCCAGCAGTCCCCAAACTAGCGTCACGGGGAATGAGCAGTTCTTC
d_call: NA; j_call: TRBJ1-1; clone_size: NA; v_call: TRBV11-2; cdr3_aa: CASSLDVNTEAFF; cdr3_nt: TGTGCCAGCAGCTTAGACGTAAACACTGAAGCTTTCTTT
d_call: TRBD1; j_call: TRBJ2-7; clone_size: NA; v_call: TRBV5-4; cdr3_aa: CASSLGQGSYEQYF; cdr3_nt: TGTGCCAGCAGCCTGGGACAGGGTAGCTACGAGCAGTACTTC
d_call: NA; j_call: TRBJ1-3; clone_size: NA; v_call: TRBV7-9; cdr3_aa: CASSLAEAPGNTIYF; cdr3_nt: TGTGCCAGCAGCTTAGCTGAGGCCCCTGGAAACACCATATATTTT
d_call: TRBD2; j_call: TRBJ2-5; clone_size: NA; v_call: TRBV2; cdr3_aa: CASGTSGFQETQYF; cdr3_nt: TGTGCCAGCGGGACTAGCGGCTTTCAAGAGACCCAGTACTTC
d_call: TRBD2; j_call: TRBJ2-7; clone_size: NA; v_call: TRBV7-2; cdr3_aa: CASSLGGRVWEQYF; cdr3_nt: TGTGCCAGCAGCTTAGGCGGGAGGGTATGGGAGCAGTACTTC
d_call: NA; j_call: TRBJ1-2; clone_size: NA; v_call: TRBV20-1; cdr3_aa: CSAGGTGGYTF; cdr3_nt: TGCAGTGCTGGCGGTACCGGTGGCTACACCTTC
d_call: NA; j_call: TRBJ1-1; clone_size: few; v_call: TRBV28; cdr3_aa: CASSFLQANTEAFF; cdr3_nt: TGTGCCAGCAGTTTCCTACAGGCCAACACTGAAGCTTTCTTT
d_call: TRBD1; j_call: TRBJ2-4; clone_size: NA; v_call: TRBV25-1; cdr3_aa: CASSGQGEVGEAKNIQYF; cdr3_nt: TGTGCCAGCAGTGGACAGGGGGAGGTAGGGGAAGCCAAAAACATTCAGTACTTC
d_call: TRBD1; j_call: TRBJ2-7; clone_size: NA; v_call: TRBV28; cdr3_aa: CASRSLGQSYEQYF; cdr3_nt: TGTGCCAGCAGATCGCTGGGACAGTCCTACGAGCAGTACTTC
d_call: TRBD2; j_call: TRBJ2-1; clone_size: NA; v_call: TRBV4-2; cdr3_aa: CASSLGTSGSNMGGNEQFF; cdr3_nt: TGTGCCAGCAGCCTTGGGACTAGCGGGAGCAATATGGGAGGCAATGAGCAGTTCTTC
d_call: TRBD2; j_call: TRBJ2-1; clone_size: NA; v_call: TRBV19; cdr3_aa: CASSIGGYNEQFF; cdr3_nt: TGTGCCAGTAGTATCGGGGGGTACAATGAGCAGTTCTTC
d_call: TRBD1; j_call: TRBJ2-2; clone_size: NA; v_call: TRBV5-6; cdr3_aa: CASSLGSTRQGASGELFF; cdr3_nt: TGTGCCAGCAGCTTGGGATCAACGCGGCAGGGGGCTAGCGGGGAGCTGTTTTTT
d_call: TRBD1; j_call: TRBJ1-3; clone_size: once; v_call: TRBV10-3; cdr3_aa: CAIGGQGKGNTIYF; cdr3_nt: TGTGCCATCGGGGGACAGGGGAAAGGAAACACCATATATTTT
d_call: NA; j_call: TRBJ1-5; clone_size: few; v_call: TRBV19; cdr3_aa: CARGVSRLGQPQHF; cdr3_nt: TGTGCCAGAGGGGTTAGCAGGCTTGGACAGCCCCAGCATTTT
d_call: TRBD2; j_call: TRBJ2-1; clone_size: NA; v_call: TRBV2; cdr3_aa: CASSGLAGGEQFF; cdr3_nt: TGTGCCAGCAGTGGGCTAGCGGGAGGTGAGCAGTTCTTC
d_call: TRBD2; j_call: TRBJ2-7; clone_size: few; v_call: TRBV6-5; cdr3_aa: CASSRLAGGNEQYF; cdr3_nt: TGTGCCAGCAGTAGACTAGCGGGAGGGAACGAGCAGTACTTC
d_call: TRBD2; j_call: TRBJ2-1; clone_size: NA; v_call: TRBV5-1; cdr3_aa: CASTRPGLDQNEQFF; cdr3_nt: TGCGCCAGCACCAGACCGGGACTAGACCAAAATGAGCAGTTCTTC
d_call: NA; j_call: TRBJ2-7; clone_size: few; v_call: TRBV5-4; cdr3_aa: CASSYIAEPYEQYF; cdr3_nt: TGTGCCAGCAGCTACATAGCGGAGCCGTACGAGCAGTACTTC
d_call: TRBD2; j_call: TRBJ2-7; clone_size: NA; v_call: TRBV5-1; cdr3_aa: CASSLGLAAPNSLYEQYF; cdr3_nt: TGCGCCAGCAGCTTGGGCCTAGCGGCCCCGAACTCACTCTACGAGCAGTACTTC
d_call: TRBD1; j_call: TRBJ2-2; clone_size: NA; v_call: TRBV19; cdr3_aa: CASSQAAGQGGTGELFF; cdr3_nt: TGTGCCAGTAGCCAAGCCGCGGGACAGGGGGGGACCGGGGAGCTGTTTTTT
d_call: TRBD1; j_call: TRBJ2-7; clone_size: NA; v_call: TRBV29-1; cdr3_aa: CSMRDRGSREQYF; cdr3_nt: TGCAGCATGCGGGACAGGGGCAGTCGGGAGCAGTACTTC
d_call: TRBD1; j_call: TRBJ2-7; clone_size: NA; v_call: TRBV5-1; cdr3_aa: CASSLDRMGEQYF; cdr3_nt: TGCGCCAGCAGCCTGGACAGGATGGGTGAGCAGTACTTC
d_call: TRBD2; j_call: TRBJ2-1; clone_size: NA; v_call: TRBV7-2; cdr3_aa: CASSLAGLAYNEQFF; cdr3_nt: TGTGCCAGCAGCTTAGCAGGACTAGCGTACAATGAGCAGTTCTTC